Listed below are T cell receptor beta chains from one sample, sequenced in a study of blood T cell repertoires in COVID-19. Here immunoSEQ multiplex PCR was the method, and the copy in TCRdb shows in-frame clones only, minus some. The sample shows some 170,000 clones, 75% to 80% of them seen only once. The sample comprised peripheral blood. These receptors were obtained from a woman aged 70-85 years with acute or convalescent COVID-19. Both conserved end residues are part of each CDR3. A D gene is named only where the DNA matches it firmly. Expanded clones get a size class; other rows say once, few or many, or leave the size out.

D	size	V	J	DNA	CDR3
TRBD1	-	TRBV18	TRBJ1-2	TGTGCCAGCTCACCTAGGGGACAGGGTGACTATGGCTACACCTTC	CASSPRGQGDYGYTF
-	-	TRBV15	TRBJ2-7	TGTGCCACCAGCAGAGACAGGGGCTACGAGCAGTACTTC	CATSRDRGYEQYF
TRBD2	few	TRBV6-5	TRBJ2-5	TGTGCCAGCAGTTACTCCGGGGGAGGGGCGAAGACCCAGTACTTC	CASSYSGGGAKTQYF
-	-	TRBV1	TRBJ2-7	TGCACCAGCAGCCAAGATCGCTACAGGGGAGTGTACGAGCAGTACTTC	CTSSQDRYRGVYEQYF
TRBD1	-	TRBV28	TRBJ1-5	TGTGCCAGCAGTCAAACCGACAGGGACCGTCAGCCCCAGCATTTT	CASSQTDRDRQPQHF
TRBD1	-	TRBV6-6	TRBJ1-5	TGTGCCAGCATGACAGGGCAGAATCAGCCCCAGCATTTT	CASMTGQNQPQHF
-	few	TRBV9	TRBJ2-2	TGTGCCAGCAGCGCAACTAGGAACACCGGGGAGCTGTTTTTT	CASSATRNTGELFF
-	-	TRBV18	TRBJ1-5	TGTGCCAGCTCAGACTCAGTGTCCCTTAGCAATCAGCCCCAGCATTTT	CASSDSVSLSNQPQHF
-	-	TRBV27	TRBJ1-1	TGTGCCAGCAGTTTCAGGTGGGCAGGGCTGAACACTGAAGCTTTCTTT	CASSFRWAGLNTEAFF
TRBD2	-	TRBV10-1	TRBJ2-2	TGCGCCAGCAGAGGGACTAGAGACACCGGGGAGCTGTTTTTT	CASRGTRDTGELFF
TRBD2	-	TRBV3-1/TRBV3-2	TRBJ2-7	TGTGCCAGCAGCCAACGGTTGGACGTGGGGGGGGTTTTGTACGAGCAGTACTTC	CASSQRLDVGGVLYEQYF
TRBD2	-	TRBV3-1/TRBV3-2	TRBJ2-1	TGTGCCAGCAGCCAGAGCGGGAGTAATGAGCAGTTCTTC	CASSQSGSNEQFF
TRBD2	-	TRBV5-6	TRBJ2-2	TGTGCCAGCAGCATTGGACTAGTCGCAGGGGAGCTGTTTTTT	CASSIGLVAGELFF
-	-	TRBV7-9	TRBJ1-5	TGTGCCAGCAGCTTTGACGGGAATCAGCCCCAGCATTTT	CASSFDGNQPQHF
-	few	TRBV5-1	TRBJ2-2	TGCGCCAGCAGTATGGGGAGGCGGAACACCGGGGAGCTGTTTTTT	CASSMGRRNTGELFF